One sample yielded the 31 T cell receptor beta chains listed below, sequenced in a study of blood T cell repertoires in COVID-19. Libraries were prepared by immunoSEQ multiplex PCR; TCRdb keeps only in-frame clonotypes and omits some of them. The table has 65,000 to 75,000 clones, 70% to 90% seen once. Sequencing used peripheral blood. The receptor set was obtained from a man aged 45-60 years with active COVID-19.

The gene calls are TRBV7-9 and TRBJ1-1; D unresolved. Trimming left V 1 base short and J 5 bases short, with 8 bases between. CDR1 and CDR2 from the germline V gene are SEHNR and FQNEAQ (reference sequence). This CDR3 has 13 residues. For the CDR3, the DNA is TGTGCCAGCAGCTTAGATGGAGGGACTGAAGCTTTCTTT. Protein sequence: CASSLDGGTEAFF.

The gene calls are TRBV29-1 and TRBJ1-2, with D perhaps TRBD1 (6 bases). Trimming took off 4 bases at V and 5 bases at J, with 8 bases between the two ends. CDR3 size: 11 residues. Germline V gene lookup returns CDR1 SQVTM and CDR2 ANQGSEA. The CDR3 spells CSVVRGYGYTF. As DNA, the CDR3 is TGCAGCGTTGTGAGGGGGTATGGCTACACCTTC.

The chain combines TRBV6-2 or TRBV6-3 with TRBJ1-1, with D possibly being TRBD1 (5 bases). CDR3 length equals 14 residues. With 7 bases removed from V and 1 base from J, the gap between germline ends came to 13 bases. Germline CDR1 reads MNHEY; CDR2 reads SVGEGT. Written as DNA, the CDR3 is TGTGCCAGCATCCCGGGGACTTCGAACACTGAAGCTTTCTTT. Its translation is CASIPGTSNTEAFF.

This clone was seen once. V and J are TRBV6-5 and TRBJ1-2, with TRBD1 matching over 7 bases. Germline V gene data show CDR1 as MNHEY and CDR2 as SVGAGI. The junction had 8 bases not matched to a gene; V was cut back by 6 bases and J by 4 bases. CDR3 length: 14 residues. The CDR3 spells CASRSPTGPYGYTF. Here the CDR3 DNA reads TGTGCCAGCAGATCCCCGACAGGGCCCTATGGCTACACCTTC.

The rearrangement uses TRBV14 and TRBJ2-5; maybe TRBD1 (7 bases). V was pared by 4 bases and J by 3 bases, with 24 bases between. Germline V CDR1 and CDR2: SGHDN, FVKESK. The CDR3 consists of 18 residues. The DNA for the CDR3 is TGTGCCAGCAGCCCGACAGGGAGGTTCGGGGACCCCGAAGAGACCCAGTACTTC. Its translation: CASSPTGRFGDPEETQYF.

This chain connects TRBV18 to TRBJ1-1, with D possibly being TRBD1 (5 bases). Trimming removed 0 bases at V and 4 bases at J, with 15 bases between. The germline gives CDR1 KGHSH, CDR2 LQKENI. The CDR3 consists of 16 residues. The CDR3 bases are TGTGCCAGCTCACCACCTGCGGGGACTCGGGGCACTGAAGCTTTCTTT. This gives the protein CASSPPAGTRGTEAFF.

This clone was picked up one time. This rearrangement joins TRBV27 to TRBJ1-1; D possibly corresponds to TRBD1 (5 bases). Trimming took 3 bases from V and 5 from J, leaving 13 bases between them. Germline-derived CDR1 and CDR2 are MNHEY and SMNVEV (reference sequence). There are 14 residues in the CDR3. The CDR3 bases are TGTGCCAGCAGTTTCGCCCGACAGAAGACTGAAGCTTTCTTT. It yields the protein CASSFARQKTEAFF.

This clone was counted ten times or more. The chain carries TRBV2 and TRBJ2-2; D call uncertain. The CDR3 has 13 amino acids. V lost 4 bases to trimming and J lost 4 bases, with 7 bases between them. Germline V gives CDR1 SNHLY, CDR2 FYNNEI. The CDR3 spells CASSGGITGELFF. In DNA form, the CDR3 reads TGTGCCAGCAGTGGAGGAATCACCGGGGAGCTGTTTTTT.

The genes are TRBV27 and TRBJ2-7, with no clear D. CDR3 size: 14 residues. Between the trimmed V and J ends, which lost 2 bases and 3 bases, there was a span of 11 bases. Germline values: CDR1 MNHEY, CDR2 SMNVEV (reference sequence). CDR3 nucleotide sequence: TGTGCCAGCAGTTTAACCGGGTTTGGCTACGAGCAGTACTTC. Its protein product is CASSLTGFGYEQYF.

The genes are TRBV6-5 and TRBJ2-3, with 12 bases fitting TRBD2. The CDR3 has 15 amino acids. Germline-derived CDR1 and CDR2 are MNHEY and SVGAGI. The trim removed 7 bases at V and 3 bases at J, leaving 5 bases unmatched. CDR3 region: CASIQGLAGTDTQYF. In DNA, the CDR3 is TGTGCCAGCATACAAGGACTAGCGGGAACAGATACGCAGTATTTT.

The rearrangement uses TRBV5-1 and TRBJ1-5; D is uncertain. CDR1 is SGHRS and CDR2 is YFSETQ in the germline V gene. V was clipped by 0 bases and J by 9 bases, with 7 bases between them. The CDR3 is 12 amino acids. CDR3 bases: TGCGCCAGCAGCTTGGCAGGCTGGCCCCAGCATTTT. Its protein product is CASSLAGWPQHF.

V usage is TRBV5-1 and J usage is TRBJ2-5, with D maybe TRBD2 (7 bases). The V end was cut by 7 bases, the J end by 2 bases, with 15 bases between. This CDR3 spans 14 amino acids. Germline loops: CDR1 SGHRS, CDR2 YFSETQ. CDR3 residues: CASQEGGKQETQYF. In DNA, the CDR3 is TGCGCCAGCCAAGAGGGGGGGAAACAAGAGACCCAGTACTTC.

This rearrangement joins TRBV5-1 to TRBJ2-7; TRBD2 aligns across 9 bases. This CDR3 comprises 14 residues. V was pared by 4 bases and J by 6 bases, with 8 bases of the junction left unmatched. Germline loops: CDR1 SGHRS, CDR2 YFSETQ. The CDR3 DNA reads as TGCGCCAGCAGCGAGGGACTAGCTGAGGTCGAGCAGTACTTC. Its translation is CASSEGLAEVEQYF.

The chain recombines TRBV27 with TRBJ2-1, with TRBD2 matching over 10 bases. J gave up 9 bases and V 3 bases, and 11 bases lay outside the gene matches. This CDR3 is built from 16 residues. Per germline, CDR1 MNHEY and CDR2 SMNVEV (reference sequence). CDR3 nucleotide sequence: TGTGCCAGCAGTTTTGGTACTAGCGGGGCTACAAGTGAGCAGTTCTTC. This codes for CASSFGTSGATSEQFF.

The chain joins TRBV18 to TRBJ1-5; TRBD1 agrees at 10 bases. CDR1 and CDR2 from the germline V gene are KGHSH and LQKENI. The length of the CDR3 is 15 residues. J gave up 2 bases and V 3 bases, and 1 base lay outside the gene matches. The CDR3 DNA is TGTGCCAGCTCACCGACAGGGGGCGGCAATCAGCCCCAGCATTTT. This encodes CASSPTGGGNQPQHF.

The rearrangement joins TRBV11-2 to TRBJ2-7; 7 bases agree with TRBD2. The CDR3 loop spans 15 amino acids. Germline values: CDR1 SGHAT, CDR2 FQNNGV. After removal of 1 base from V and 5 bases from J, the junction contained 8 bases not matched to a gene. Here the CDR3 DNA reads TGTGCCAGCAGCTTAGTCCCCAGGACTAGGCACGAGCAGTACTTC. Encoded protein: CASSLVPRTRHEQYF.

The chain's CDR3 is CASSDPTSGTGEQYF. For the CDR3, the DNA is TGTGCCAGCAGCGACCCTACTAGCGGGACTGGCGAGCAGTACTTC. The chain combines TRBV4-2 with TRBJ2-7; 10 bases are shared with TRBD2. Germline values: CDR1 LGHNA, CDR2 YNFKEQ. The CDR3 consists of 15 residues. V shed 5 bases, J shed 6 bases, and the junction held 10 bases outside the gene matches.

The rearrangement links TRBV25-1 to TRBJ2-7, with a weak D call TRBD2 (6 bases). CDR3 length: 15 amino acids. V lost 1 base and J lost 3, with 13 bases in between. In germline, CDR1 is MGHDK, CDR2 SYGVNS. The CDR3, as DNA: TGTGCCAGCAGTGAATCGGAGGGCAGTGGCTACGAGCAGTACTTC. Residues: CASSESEGSGYEQYF.

This clone was detected once. This chain connects TRBV18 to TRBJ2-3; the D is unclear. The germline V and J ends were trimmed by 0 bases and 0 bases, with 10 bases remaining between them. This CDR3 comprises 16 residues. Germline assignment: CDR1 KGHSH and CDR2 LQKENI. The CDR3 loop is CASSPPSSLSTDTQYF. DNA of the CDR3: TGTGCCAGCTCACCACCGTCCTCGTTGAGCACAGATACGCAGTATTTT.

V usage is TRBV7-9 and J usage is TRBJ2-4; D is undetermined. From germline, CDR1 is SEHNR and CDR2 FQNEAQ (reference sequence). CDR3 length: 16 residues. V lost 5 bases and J lost 4, with 18 bases in between. The CDR3 here is CASSLSTLPLKNIQYF. CDR3 DNA: TGTGCCAGCAGCCTTTCCACCCTACCACTGAAAAACATTCAGTACTTC.

The J gene is TRBJ1-4, the V gene TRBV6-1; tentative D call: TRBD1 (6 bases). V lost 4 bases and J lost 7, with 19 bases in between. The CDR3 is 16 residues long. Germline CDR1 is MNHNS and CDR2 is SASEGT. The DNA for the CDR3 is TGTGCCAGCAGTGTCTCAGGGGCTAGGAGTGGTGAAAAACTGTTTTTT. Encoded protein: CASSVSGARSGEKLFF.

This chain joins TRBV7-6 and TRBJ2-2, with 10 bases matching TRBD2. V shed 10 bases and J 4 bases; nucleotides not matched to a gene: 12. In germline, CDR1 is SGHVS, CDR2 FNYEAQ. This CDR3 has 16 residues. CDR3: CAIRRTSGTITGELFF. The CDR3 DNA is TGTGCCATACGACGTACTAGCGGGACTATCACCGGGGAGCTGTTTTTT.

The chain combines TRBV10-2 with TRBJ2-1; D gene unclear. The germline CDR1 and CDR2 sequences are WSHSY and SAAADI. This CDR3 spans 14 amino acids. V lost 6 bases to trimming and J lost 3 bases, with 12 bases between them. This CDR3 is CASSLDNHYNEQFF. The DNA for the CDR3 is TGCGCCAGCAGCTTAGACAATCACTACAATGAGCAGTTCTTC.

The chain employs TRBV19 and TRBJ2-1; 7 bases are shared with TRBD2. The CDR3 consists of 15 residues. Germline lookup yields CDR1 LNHDA and CDR2 SQIVND (reference sequence). Germline trimming cut 6 bases from V and 3 bases from J; bases unmatched to any gene: 8. CDR3: CASSPLAAIYNEQFF. The CDR3 region has the DNA TGTGCCAGTAGCCCCCTAGCGGCTATCTACAATGAGCAGTTCTTC.

V gene TRBV11-3 combines with J gene TRBJ1-1; 7 bases match TRBD1. The length of the CDR3 is 14 residues. Germline CDR1 is SGHNT and CDR2 is YENEEA. The V segment lost 2 bases and the J segment 4 bases; nucleotides outside the gene matches: 4. CDR3 sequence reads: CASSLSRDSTEAFF. CDR3 in DNA: TGTGCCAGCAGCTTATCCCGGGACAGCACTGAAGCTTTCTTT.

This sequence joins TRBV7-7 and TRBJ2-3, with 8 bases lining up with TRBD2. Per the germline V gene, CDR1 is SSHAT and CDR2 is FNYEAQ (reference sequence). With 1 base clipped from V and 1 base from J, the junction kept 1 base outside the gene matches. CDR3 length: 15 residues. The DNA of the CDR3 is TGTGCCAGCAGCTTAGAGACTAGCGGCACAGATACGCAGTATTTT. Protein product: CASSLETSGTDTQYF.

V is TRBV11-1 and J is TRBJ2-3; possibly TRBD2 for D (5 bases). Germline lookup yields CDR1 SGHAT and CDR2 FQDESV (reference sequence). With 3 bases removed from V and 1 base from J, the gap between germline ends came to 14 bases. The CDR3 has 16 residues. In DNA form, the CDR3 reads TGTGCCAGCAGCTTTTACCCCGGGGAAGGCACAGATACGCAGTATTTT. Translated: CASSFYPGEGTDTQYF.

This clone was detected only a few times. The genes are TRBV9 and TRBJ1-3; 8 bases are a match to TRBD1. J was trimmed by 1 base and V by 0 bases; bases with no gene match: 9. The germline gives CDR1 SGDLS, CDR2 YYNGEE. There are 18 residues in the CDR3. The CDR3 reads CASSVGGTGTNSGNTIYF. The DNA of the CDR3 is TGTGCCAGCAGCGTAGGGGGGACAGGTACTAATTCTGGAAACACCATATATTTT.

The rearrangement joins TRBV7-3 to TRBJ2-2, with D maybe TRBD1 (6 bases). The CDR3 contains 15 residues. Germline CDR1 and CDR2: SGHTA and FQGTGA. Trimming took 2 bases from V and 7 from J, leaving 14 bases between them. CDR3: CASSLVGAQNGELFF. Written as DNA, the CDR3 is TGTGCCAGCAGCTTAGTGGGGGCGCAGAACGGGGAGCTGTTTTTT.

This chain uses TRBV29-1 with TRBJ2-5, with 7 bases lining up with TRBD1. V shed 7 bases and J 5 bases; nucleotides not matched to a gene: 7. The CDR3 runs to 12 residues. Germline V CDR1 and CDR2: SQVTM, ANQGSEA. This CDR3 is CSARTGGETQYF. The CDR3 DNA reads as TGCAGCGCTAGGACAGGCGGGGAGACCCAGTACTTC.

The chain carries TRBV20-1 and TRBJ2-5, with D perhaps matching TRBD2 (6 bases). Per the germline V gene, CDR1 is DFQATT and CDR2 is SNEGSKA (reference sequence). This CDR3 spans 15 amino acids. The germline V and J ends were trimmed by 3 bases and 5 bases, with 19 bases remaining between them. The CDR3 region is CSASFSGQKRETQYF. CDR3 DNA sequence: TGCAGTGCTAGTTTTAGCGGCCAAAAGCGCGAGACCCAGTACTTC.